The 18 T cell receptor beta chains in this list originate from one sample, sequenced in a study of blood T cells in healthy people across ages (dated by TCRdb to about 2015). Library method: 5' RACE. Sequencer: Illumina HiSeq 2500. A second PCR of about 6 to 11 cycles was performed with a sample-barcoded 5' primer and a J-beta primer mix. TCRdb trimmed the raw reads at Q25, called clones with MiXCR and kept productive beta chains. Merged by CDR3 protein, the rows form single entries marked with the most common genes and DNA. The table for this sample lists about 640,000 distinct CDR3 sequences; 25% to 35% of them were counted only once. The top ten clonotypes cover around a sixth of the sample. Sequencing used blood. The receptors were sampled from a woman at least 80 years old in good health.

This clonotype came up many times. The CDR3 is CANLAGRGGTDTQYF. The CDR3 DNA reads TGTGCCAACTTAGCAGGGCGGGGGGGAACAGATACGCAGTATTTT. The chain employs TRBV2 and TRBJ2-3, with 9 bases lining up with TRBD2. Germline V gives CDR1 SNHLY, CDR2 FYNNEI. The CDR3 runs 15 residues. After removal of 10 bases from V and 3 bases from J, the junction contained 11 bases not matched to a gene.

This clonotype appeared many times. A much larger clone lies a single base off, so this may be a read error. The chain uses TRBV10-2 and TRBJ2-1, with 9 bases aligning to TRBD2. Germline trimming cut 6 bases from V and 4 bases from J; bases unmatched to any gene: 4. Germline values: CDR1 WSHSY, CDR2 SAAADI. There are 14 residues in the CDR3. CDR3 residues: CASRESGGYNEQFF. The CDR3 coding sequence is TGCGCCAGCAGGGAGAGCGGGGGGTACAATGAGCAGTTCTTC.

This clonotype was seen just once. The chain uses TRBV13 and TRBJ2-3; D possibly uses TRBD1 or TRBD2 (5 bases each). CDR1 and CDR2 (germline): PRHDT, FYEKMQ (reference sequence). The CDR3 runs to 14 residues. V shed 8 bases and J shed 6 bases, with 18 bases lying between them. In DNA form, the CDR3 reads TGTGCCAGCCTACTAGGGGCAGGCGCCGATACGCAGTATTTT. Its translation is CASLLGAGADTQYF.

This chain joins TRBV9 and TRBJ2-3, with 8 bases aligning to TRBD2. Germline lookup yields CDR1 SGDLS and CDR2 YYNGEE. Unmatched junction bases numbered 8, after V lost 4 bases and J lost 7 bases. There are 14 residues in the CDR3. In DNA, the CDR3 is TGTGCCAGCAGCCCTCGGGGGGGCCTAAATACGCAGTATTTT. Translating gives CASSPRGGLNTQYF.

This clonotype was recorded many times. CDR3 sequence (DNA): TGTGCCAGCCTACTAGGGGTGAGCACAGATACGCAGTATTTT. Translated: CASLLGVSTDTQYF. The genes are TRBV2 and TRBJ2-3, with D perhaps being TRBD1 or TRBD2 (5 bases each). The CDR3 has 14 amino acids. Germline V CDR1 and CDR2: SNHLY, FYNNEI. Trimming cost V 8 bases and J 0 bases, with 12 bases left between them.

This chain uses TRBV6-2 or TRBV6-3 with TRBJ1-2; maybe TRBD1 (5 bases). V dropped 2 bases and J dropped 7 bases, with 14 bases sitting between them. The CDR3 totals 14 residues. Germline V gene data show CDR1 as MNHEY and CDR2 as SVGEGT. CDR3 amino acids: CASSYIGQESGYTF. The DNA of the CDR3 is TGTGCCAGCAGTTACATAGGACAAGAGTCTGGCTACACCTTC.

This clonotype was observed many times. Being one base from a much bigger clone, this may be a read error. The gene calls are TRBV10-3 and TRBJ2-7, with D possibly matching TRBD1 (6 bases). Germline V gives CDR1 ENHRY, CDR2 SYGVKD. The CDR3 runs to 15 residues. V gave up 1 base and J gave up 7 bases, with 17 bases separating them. The CDR3 reads CAISEYRAEGNEQYF. CDR3 DNA sequence: TGTGCCATCAGTGAGTACAGGGCCGAAGGCAATGAGCAGTACTTC.

The genes are TRBV5-1 and TRBJ2-1, with D unresolved. Between the trimmed V and J ends, which lost 0 bases and 4 bases, there was a span of 5 bases. The germline V gene has CDR1 SGHRS and CDR2 YFSETQ. The CDR3 is 13 amino acids. As DNA, the CDR3 is TGCGCCAGCAGCTTGGTGGATTACAATGAGCAGTTCTTC. Residues: CASSLVDYNEQFF.

This clonotype showed up just once. J is TRBJ1-1 and V is TRBV7-6, with 7 bases aligning to TRBD1. Germline V gene data show CDR1 as SGHVS and CDR2 as FNYEAQ. With V trimmed by 5 bases and J by 0 bases, 3 bases remained unmatched. The CDR3 spans 14 residues. The CDR3 nucleotides are TGTGCCAGCAGCATGGGACAGATGAACACTGAAGCTTTCTTT. It encodes CASSMGQMNTEAFF.

This clonotype has at least ten counts. The chain links TRBV11-2 to TRBJ2-3; 8 bases fit TRBD1. V shed 4 bases, J shed 1 base, and the junction held 4 bases outside the gene matches. The CDR3 length is 15 residues. CDR1 is SGHAT and CDR2 is FQNNGV in the germline V gene. CDR3 sequence reads: CASSSSGQGTDTQYF. The DNA for the CDR3 is TGTGCCAGCAGCTCGTCGGGACAGGGCACAGATACGCAGTATTTT.

With respect to this clonotype: A much bigger clone sits one base away, suggesting this may be a read error. The chain has TRBV19 and TRBJ2-7, with TRBD1 matching over 7 bases. Germline V CDR1 and CDR2: LNHDA, SQIVND (reference sequence). The CDR3 has 15 residues. With V trimmed by 3 bases and J by 5 bases, 10 bases remained unmatched. CDR3 protein: CASSIGTTGLHEQYF. The DNA of the CDR3 is TGTGCCAGTAGTATTGGGACGACAGGGTTGCACGAGCAGTACTTC.

This clonotype showed up many times. The chain uses TRBV6-6 and TRBJ2-7; D not certain. V was pared by 5 bases and J by 5 bases, with 10 bases between. The CDR3 is 12 amino acids. CDR1 MNHNY and CDR2 SVGAGI come from the germline V gene (reference sequence). The CDR3 bases are TGTGCCAGCAGTCGGATGGGCCACGAGCAGTACTTC. Residues: CASSRMGHEQYF.

This clonotype was counted at least ten times. V usage is TRBV28 and J usage is TRBJ1-2; 7 positions agree with TRBD1. V lost 10 bases, J lost 8 bases, and 22 bases stayed unmatched. The CDR3 loop spans 16 amino acids. Germline values: CDR1 MDHEN, CDR2 SYDVKM. CDR3 sequence reads: CAIPRGTGEMRRGYTF. The CDR3 DNA follows: TGTGCCATCCCCCGGGGAACAGGGGAAATGCGGCGGGGCTACACCTTC.

The V gene is TRBV4-1, the J gene TRBJ2-5, with D possibly being TRBD1 (5 bases). The V and J ends lost 0 bases and 8 bases respectively, with 16 bases between them. Per germline, CDR1 MGHRA and CDR2 YSYEKL. The CDR3 has 15 residues. Here the CDR3 DNA reads TGCGCCAGCAGCCAAGACCGGACAATCAAGAGAACCCAGTACTTC. Encoded protein: CASSQDRTIKRTQYF.

This clonotype was counted ten times or more. The genes are TRBV4-3 and TRBJ2-7; the D gene is possibly TRBD1 (6 bases). The CDR3 is 15 amino acids. Trimming removed 4 bases at V and 6 bases at J, with 19 bases between. From germline, CDR1 is LGHNA and CDR2 YSLEER. CDR3 residues: CASSLQGTGPSEQYF. DNA of the CDR3: TGCGCCAGCAGCCTCCAGGGGACCGGACCCAGCGAGCAGTACTTC.

The chain couples TRBV4-2 to TRBJ1-2, with TRBD1 identical over 11 bases. Germline CDR1 reads LGHNA; CDR2 reads YNFKEQ. V lost 1 base to trimming and J lost 13 bases; unmatched junction nucleotides: 17. This CDR3 has 17 residues. The CDR3 protein is CASSQGGTGGQNYGRTF. The CDR3 DNA follows: TGTGCCAGCAGCCAAGGGGGGACAGGGGGACAGAACTATGGCCGCACCTTC.

This chain links TRBV5-4 with TRBJ1-4, with no clear D. Trimming took off 0 bases at V and 8 bases at J, with 8 bases between the two ends. The CDR3 runs 13 residues. Germline V gives CDR1 SGHNT, CDR2 YYREEE (reference sequence). CDR3 sequence (DNA): TGTGCCAGCAGCTTGGGGGCAGACGAAAAACTGTTTTTT. It translates to CASSLGADEKLFF.

This clonotype showed up just once. J is TRBJ2-1 and V is TRBV20-1; TRBD2 aligns across 8 bases. In germline, CDR1 is DFQATT, CDR2 SNEGSKA (reference sequence). Trimming at V came to 5 bases and at J to 0 bases, leaving 12 bases not matched to a gene. CDR3 size: 17 residues. CDR3 bases: TGCAGTGCTGGGGGTGAGTCGGGAGGGAGCTCCTACAATGAGCAGTTCTTC. It encodes CSAGGESGGSSYNEQFF.